The rows below give T cell receptor beta chains drawn from one sample of a study of OX40 agonist ivuxolimab in advanced cancers. The data were produced by immunoSEQ multiplex PCR, yet TCRdb's version contains in-frame clones alone and is incomplete. The sample has 50,000 or so clones, more than 80% seen once. The sample in question was CD4+ or CD8+ T cells sorted from blood, obtained in a trial of the OX40 agonist ivuxolimab. All receptors come from an adult with an advanced solid tumor such as melanoma, head and neck, liver or kidney cancer. Each CDR3 is given with its conserved first and last residue. The D gene is left open where the match is weak. The size field is filled for only some rows; it gives once, few, many or a size class.

d_gene,j_gene,v_gene,abundance,CDR3nt,CDR3aa
NA,TRBJ1-1,TRBV9,NA,TGTGCCAGCAGCGTAGTGGCAGGCACTGAAGCTTTCTTT,CASSVVAGTEAFF
TRBD1,TRBJ1-2,TRBV6-4,NA,TGTGCCAGCAGTGACGCTGGGACAGGGTTACGTGGCTACACCTTC,CASSDAGTGLRGYTF
TRBD1,TRBJ2-7,TRBV19,NA,TGTGCCAGTAAAGTAACAGGGGGCCGAGGGGAGCAGTACTTC,CASKVTGGRGEQYF
NA,TRBJ2-2,TRBV5-6,few,TGTGCCAGCAGCACCGCCCCCAGGCACACCGGGGAGCTGTTTTTT,CASSTAPRHTGELFF
TRBD1,TRBJ1-6,TRBV19,NA,TGTGCCAGTAGTATGGATTCCGGGACAGGGGGCTCACCCCTCCACTTT,CASSMDSGTGGSPLHF
TRBD1,TRBJ2-7,TRBV19,NA,TGTGCCAGTAGTACCCTAGGGGGCCACGAGCAGTACTTC,CASSTLGGHEQYF
NA,TRBJ2-7,TRBV9,NA,TGTGCCAGCAGCCCCAACGGCGGGGCCCTCGCCTACGAGCAGTACTTC,CASSPNGGALAYEQYF
NA,TRBJ1-1,TRBV7-8,NA,TGTGCCAGCAGCCGAGCTCTAAACCAGGGGTTTGATGAAGCTTTCTTT,CASSRALNQGFDEAFF
NA,TRBJ2-5,TRBV4-2,NA,TGTGCCAGCAGCAGGGACATCTTTACCTTAGAGACCCAGTACTTC,CASSRDIFTLETQYF
TRBD1,TRBJ1-3,TRBV4-1,NA,TGCGCCAGCAGCCAAGACCCAGGGACAGGGGGAAGAAACACCATATATTTT,CASSQDPGTGGRNTIYF
NA,TRBJ2-2,TRBV4-1,NA,TGCGCCAGCAGTCTATGGCAGGGGGGCACCGGGGAGCTGTTTTTT,CASSLWQGGTGELFF
TRBD1,TRBJ1-1,TRBV9,NA,TGTGCCAGCAGCGTGGGACAGGGCACTGAAGCTTTCTTT,CASSVGQGTEAFF
TRBD2,TRBJ2-1,TRBV29-1,NA,TGCAGCGAACAACCATTCAGAGGGAGGGTCAATGAGCAGTTCTTC,CSEQPFRGRVNEQFF
NA,TRBJ1-2,TRBV2,NA,TGTGCCAGCAGTGAAGACCGCCAAAACTATGGCTACACCTTC,CASSEDRQNYGYTF
TRBD1,TRBJ2-1,TRBV11-2,NA,TGTGCCAGCAGCTTTTTGGGGACAGGGAGAGATGAGCAGTTCTTC,CASSFLGTGRDEQFF